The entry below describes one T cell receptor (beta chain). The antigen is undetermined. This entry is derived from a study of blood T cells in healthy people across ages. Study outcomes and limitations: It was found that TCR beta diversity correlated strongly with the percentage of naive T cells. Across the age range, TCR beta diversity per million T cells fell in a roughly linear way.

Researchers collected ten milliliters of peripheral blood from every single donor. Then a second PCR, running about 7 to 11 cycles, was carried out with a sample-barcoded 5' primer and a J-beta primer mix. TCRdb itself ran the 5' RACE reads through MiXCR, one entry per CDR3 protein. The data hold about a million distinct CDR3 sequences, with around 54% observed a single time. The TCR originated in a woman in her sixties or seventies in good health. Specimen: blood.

CDR3 loop: CATRGLLEGLTDTQYF. The CDR3 DNA sequence: TGTGCCACCAGAGGGCTACTAGAGGGTTTAACAGATACGCAGTATTTT. The chain has TRBV10-3 and TRBJ2-3; tentatively, D is TRBD2 (5 bases). Trimming stripped 10 bases from V and 3 bases from J, with 23 bases between. The CDR3 is 16 residues long. Germline V CDR1 and CDR2: ENHRY, SYGVKD.